The T cell receptor (beta chain) described here comes from a study of blood T cell repertoires in COVID-19 (dated by TCRdb to the early 2020s). Some background on the complete study: Samples covering the acute and convalescent phases of COVID-19 were provided by collaborators in the United States, Italy and Spain. The prospective study material was composed of cDNA or gDNA derived from T cells, B-cell-depleted T cells, or PBMCs. Subjects who had been exposed to COVID-19, were actively infected with it, or had recovered from it provided the deeply sampled blood TCRbeta repertoires that made up the dataset. A freely available public database, intended as a resource for researchers studying the immune response to SARS-CoV-2, is where the repertoires were released. The samples were drawn from the first 160 participants of the ongoing ImmuneRACE study and from under 1,500 subjects provided by 6 global collaborators. Sample metadata almost always included a de-identified subject ID, COVID-19 status, age in years and sex. HLA class I and class II types, where available, came from metadata supplied by the sample provider rather than from assay-based typing. The paper's findings and limits, for the study overall: Clinical and demographic metadata were provided uncurated, with the amount varying by source and participant.

TCRbeta CDR3 regions were amplified from genomic DNA using the immunoSEQ Assay, a bias-controlled multiplex PCR. Per the original workflow: Within the assay, amplification of reference gene primers was used to estimate how many nucleated cells each sample contained. To quantify the absolute abundance of each unique TCRbeta CDR3 rearrangement, sequence reads were collapsed and filtered. For each sample, productive Simpson clonality was calculated by taking the square root of Simpson's diversity index across productive rearrangements. This immuneACCESS table, as held by TCRdb, lists in-frame sequences with V and J called but not all clones. Of the missing ones, under half trace to an unresolved V gene in checked studies; the others have no known cause. The V and J calls and the clone size are those of that table, but D and trimming were determined from the DNA. The sample has over 45,000 clones on record, roughly nine tenths of them singletons. Jointly, the top ten make up around 4.2% of the sample.

Ends trimmed: V by 4 bases, J by 2 bases; bases unmatched to a gene: 7. From the cysteine through the phenylalanine, the CDR3 covers 18 amino acids. This entry keeps only the CDR3 DNA: 54 bases, framed from base 1. For CDR1 and CDR2, the germline V gene lists SGHTA and FQGNSA. Worth noting for this clone: The antigen it binds to is not known. No base quality values were provided; no much bigger clone lies one nucleotide off.

The collaborating institutions used their own protocols to collect whole blood in K2EDTA tubes. For TCRbeta analysis, collaborators shipped samples in one of three forms: frozen whole blood, isolated PBMCs, or DNA extracted from either of those sample types. This sequence originates from a man aged 50 or older with acute or convalescent COVID-19. The chain is assembled from TRBV7-2 and TRBJ2-1, with 14 central nucleotides matching TRBD2. Sequenced input: peripheral blood. The encoded CDR3 is CASSSGLAGVGAYNEQFF. The base sequence is TGTGCCAGCAGCTCGGGACTAGCGGGAGTCGGGGCCTACAATGAGCAGTTCTTC.